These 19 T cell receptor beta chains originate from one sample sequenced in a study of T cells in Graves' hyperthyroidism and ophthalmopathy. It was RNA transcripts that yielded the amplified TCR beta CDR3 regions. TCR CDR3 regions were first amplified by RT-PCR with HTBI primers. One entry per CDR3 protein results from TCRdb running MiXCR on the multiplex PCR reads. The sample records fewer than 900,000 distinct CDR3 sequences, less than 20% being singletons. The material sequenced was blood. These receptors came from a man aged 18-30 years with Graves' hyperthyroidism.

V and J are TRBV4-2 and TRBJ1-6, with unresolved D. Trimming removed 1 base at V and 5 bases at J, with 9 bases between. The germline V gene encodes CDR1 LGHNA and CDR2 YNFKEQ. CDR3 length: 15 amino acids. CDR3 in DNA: TGTGCCAGCAGCCAAGGGACTGTGAATAATTCACCCCTCCACTTT. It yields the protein CASSQGTVNNSPLHF.

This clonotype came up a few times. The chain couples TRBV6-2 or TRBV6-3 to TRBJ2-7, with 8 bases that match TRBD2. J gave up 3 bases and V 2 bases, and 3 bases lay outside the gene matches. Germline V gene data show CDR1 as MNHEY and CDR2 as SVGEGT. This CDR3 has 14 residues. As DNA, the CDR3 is TGTGCCAGCAGTTACCTTAGCGGGATCTACGAGCAGTACTTC. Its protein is CASSYLSGIYEQYF.

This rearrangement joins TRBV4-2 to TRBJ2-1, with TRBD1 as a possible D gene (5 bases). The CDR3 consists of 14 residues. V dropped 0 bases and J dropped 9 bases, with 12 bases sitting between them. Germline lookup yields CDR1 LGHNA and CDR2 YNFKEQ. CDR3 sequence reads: CASSQDPGQVEQFF. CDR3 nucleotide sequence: TGTGCCAGCAGCCAAGATCCAGGACAAGTTGAGCAGTTCTTC.

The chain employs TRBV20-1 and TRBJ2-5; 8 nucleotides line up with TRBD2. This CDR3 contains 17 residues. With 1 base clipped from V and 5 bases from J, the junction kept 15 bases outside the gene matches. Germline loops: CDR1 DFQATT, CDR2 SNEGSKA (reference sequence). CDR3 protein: CSARGVVGGRLPETQYF. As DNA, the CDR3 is TGCAGTGCTAGAGGGGTGGTGGGCGGGAGGCTACCCGAGACCCAGTACTTC.

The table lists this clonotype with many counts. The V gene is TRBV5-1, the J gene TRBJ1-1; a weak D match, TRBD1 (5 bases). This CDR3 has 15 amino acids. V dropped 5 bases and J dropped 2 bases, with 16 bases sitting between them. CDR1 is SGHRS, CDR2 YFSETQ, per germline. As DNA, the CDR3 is TGCGCCAGCAGTATCGGAACAGGAGCCAACACTGAAGCTTTCTTT. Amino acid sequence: CASSIGTGANTEAFF.

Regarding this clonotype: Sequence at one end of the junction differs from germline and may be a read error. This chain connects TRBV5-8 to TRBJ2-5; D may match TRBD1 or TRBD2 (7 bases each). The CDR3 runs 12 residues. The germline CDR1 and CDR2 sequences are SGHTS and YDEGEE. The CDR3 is CASSLGGGTENF. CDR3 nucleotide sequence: TGTGCCAGCAGCTTGGGGGGGGGGACAGAAAACTTC.

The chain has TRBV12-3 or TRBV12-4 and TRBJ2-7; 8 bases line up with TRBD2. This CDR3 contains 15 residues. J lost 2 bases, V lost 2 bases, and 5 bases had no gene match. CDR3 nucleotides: TGTGCCAGCAGTTTATCGGGAGGGATGGCCTACGAGCAGTACTTC. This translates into CASSLSGGMAYEQYF.

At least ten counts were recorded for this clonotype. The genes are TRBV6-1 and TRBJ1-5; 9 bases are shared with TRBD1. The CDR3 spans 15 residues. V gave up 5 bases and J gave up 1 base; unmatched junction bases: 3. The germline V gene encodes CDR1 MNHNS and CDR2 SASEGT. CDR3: CASSRTGDSNQPQHF. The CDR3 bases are TGTGCCAGCAGTCGGACAGGGGACAGCAATCAGCCCCAGCATTTT.

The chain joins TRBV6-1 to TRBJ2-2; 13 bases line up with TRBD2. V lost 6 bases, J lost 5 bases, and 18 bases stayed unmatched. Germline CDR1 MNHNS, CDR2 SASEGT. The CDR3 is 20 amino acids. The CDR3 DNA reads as TGTGCCAGCAGCTCAACTACTAGCGGGAGGGCCTTCTGGGGTACCGGGGAGCTGTTTTTT. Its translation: CASSSTTSGRAFWGTGELFF.

The CDR3 DNA sequence: TGTGCCATCAGGTCGGACAGTATGAACACTGAAGCTTTCTTT. As protein: CAIRSDSMNTEAFF. The chain uses TRBV10-3 and TRBJ1-1; tentative D call: TRBD1 (6 bases). The length of the CDR3 is 14 residues. With 6 bases removed from V and 0 bases from J, the gap between germline ends came to 11 bases. Germline V gives CDR1 ENHRY, CDR2 SYGVKD.

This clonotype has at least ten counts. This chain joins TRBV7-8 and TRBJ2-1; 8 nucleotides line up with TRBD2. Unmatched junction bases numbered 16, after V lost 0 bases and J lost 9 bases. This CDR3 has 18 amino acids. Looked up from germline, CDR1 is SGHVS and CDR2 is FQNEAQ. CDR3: CASSLARPGREEGGEQFF. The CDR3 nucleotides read TGTGCCAGCAGCTTAGCAAGACCCGGGCGGGAGGAGGGGGGTGAGCAGTTCTTC. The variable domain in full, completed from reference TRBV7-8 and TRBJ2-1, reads GAGVSQSPRYKVAKRGQDVALRCDPISGHVSLFWYQQALGQGPEFLTYFQNEAQLDKSGLPSDRFFAERPEGSVSTLKIQRTQQEDSAVYLCASSLARPGREEGGEQFFGPGTRLTVL.

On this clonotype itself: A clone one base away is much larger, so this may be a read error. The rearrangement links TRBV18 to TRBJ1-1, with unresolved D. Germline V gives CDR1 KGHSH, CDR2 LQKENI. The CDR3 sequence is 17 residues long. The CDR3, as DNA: TGTGCCAGCTCACCGCGAGCAATGGCCGGGTCCGGTACTGAAGCTTCCTTT. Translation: CASSPRAMAGSGTEASF.

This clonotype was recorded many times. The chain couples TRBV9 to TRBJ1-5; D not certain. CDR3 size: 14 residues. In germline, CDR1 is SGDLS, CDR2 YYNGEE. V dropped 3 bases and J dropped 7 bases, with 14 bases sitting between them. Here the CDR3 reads CASSANYDLQPQHF. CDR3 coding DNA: TGTGCCAGCAGCGCCAACTACGACCTACAGCCCCAGCATTTT.

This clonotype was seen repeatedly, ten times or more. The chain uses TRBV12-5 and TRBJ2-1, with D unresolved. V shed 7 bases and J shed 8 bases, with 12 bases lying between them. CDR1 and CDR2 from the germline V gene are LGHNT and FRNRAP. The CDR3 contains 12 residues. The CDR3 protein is CASVGSVDEQFF. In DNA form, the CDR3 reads TGTGCTAGTGTCGGAAGCGTTGATGAGCAGTTCTTC. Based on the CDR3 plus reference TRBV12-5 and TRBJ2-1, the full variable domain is DARVTQTPRHKVTEMGQEVTMRCQPILGHNTVFWYRQTMMQGLELLAYFRNRAPLDDSGMPKDRFSAEMPDATLATLKIQPSEPRDSAVYFCASVGSVDEQFFGPGTRLTVL.

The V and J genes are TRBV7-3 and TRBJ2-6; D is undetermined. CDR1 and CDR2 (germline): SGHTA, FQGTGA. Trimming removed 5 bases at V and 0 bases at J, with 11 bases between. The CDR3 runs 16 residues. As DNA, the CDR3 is TGTGCCAGCAGCCGCGAACTGAGCTCTGGGGCCAACGTCCTGACTTTC. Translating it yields CASSRELSSGANVLTF.

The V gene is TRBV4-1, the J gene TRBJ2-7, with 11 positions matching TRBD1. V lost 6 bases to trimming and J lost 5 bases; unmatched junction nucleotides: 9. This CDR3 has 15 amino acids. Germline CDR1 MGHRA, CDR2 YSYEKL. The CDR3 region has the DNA TGCGCCAGCAGTGCGTTCTGGGGACAGGGGGACGAGCAGTACTTC. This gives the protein CASSAFWGQGDEQYF.

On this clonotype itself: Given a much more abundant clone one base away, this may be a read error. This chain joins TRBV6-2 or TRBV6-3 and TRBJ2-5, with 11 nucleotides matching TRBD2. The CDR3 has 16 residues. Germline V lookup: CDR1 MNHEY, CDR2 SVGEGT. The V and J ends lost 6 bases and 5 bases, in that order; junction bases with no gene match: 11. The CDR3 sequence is CASRTRLAGTVETQYF. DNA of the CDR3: TGTGCCAGCAGAACCCGACTAGCGGGAACGGTTGAGACCCAGTACTTC.

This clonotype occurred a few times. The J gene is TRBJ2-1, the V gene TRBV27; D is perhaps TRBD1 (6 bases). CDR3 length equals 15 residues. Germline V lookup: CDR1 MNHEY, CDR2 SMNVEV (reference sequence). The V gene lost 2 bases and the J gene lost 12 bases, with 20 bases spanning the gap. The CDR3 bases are TGTGCCAGCAGTTTACTTGGACAGCCCTCAGGAGGGCAGTTCTTC. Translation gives CASSLLGQPSGGQFF.

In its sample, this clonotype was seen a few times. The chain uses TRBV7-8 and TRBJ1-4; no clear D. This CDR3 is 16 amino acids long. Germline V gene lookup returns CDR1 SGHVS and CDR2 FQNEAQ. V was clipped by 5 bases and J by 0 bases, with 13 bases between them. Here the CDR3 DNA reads TGTGCCAGCAGCGGGATTGACGCGGCAACTAATGAAAAACTGTTTTTT. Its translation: CASSGIDAATNEKLFF.